Presented here are 2 T cell receptor beta chains from one specimen sequenced in a study of technical replicates of blood from several donors. Here immunoSEQ multiplex PCR was the method, and the copy in TCRdb shows in-frame clones only, minus some. The table includes under 95,000 clones, approximately 94% detected once. What was sequenced was T cells isolated from PBMCs. Receptors were obtained from a human donor in good health.

This chain uses TRBV6-1 with TRBJ2-7; 7 nucleotides match TRBD1. J lost 1 base, V lost 4 bases, and 13 bases had no gene match. The CDR3 consists of 17 residues. Germline loops: CDR1 MNHNS, CDR2 SASEGT. Here the CDR3 DNA reads TGTGCCAGCAGTGCGGGACAGCGTACCTTCACGTCCTACGAGCAGTACTTC. Translated, it gives CASSAGQRTFTSYEQYF.

The gene calls are TRBV9 and TRBJ1-4, with D perhaps matching TRBD1 (6 bases). V gave up 4 bases and J gave up 16 bases, with 23 bases separating them. This CDR3 is 14 amino acids long. CDR1 is SGDLS, CDR2 YYNGEE, per germline. The CDR3 DNA sequence: TGTGCCAGCAGCTCGGGGGGGGCTGGAGGTCCGAGGTTTTTT. Translated: CASSSGGAGGPRFF.